The rows below give T cell receptor beta chains drawn from one sample of a study of blood T cell repertoires in COVID-19. Some clones are missing from TCRdb's copy, which holds only in-frame ones; the method was immunoSEQ multiplex PCR. The top ten hold around 4.6% of the sample, which has around 250,000 clones, 75% to 90% seen once. The specimen was peripheral blood. These receptors all come from a woman between 40 and 50 years old who had recovered from COVID-19. Each CDR3 is given with its conserved first and last residue. Only part of the rows carry a size: once, few, many, or a class if the clone is expanded.

j_call v_call clone_size cdr3_aa
TRBJ2-2 TRBV19 . CASGVITPGELFF
TRBJ1-2 TRBV2 . CARGVLANYGYTF
TRBJ1-1 TRBV9 once CASSVSAGTGGTEAFF
TRBJ2-7 TRBV28 . CASSAPIGTGTTYEQYF
TRBJ2-5 TRBV27 . CASSLSWTTQETQYF
TRBJ1-2 TRBV28 . CATTGRPLNYGYTF
TRBJ2-5 TRBV19 . CASSTRDRRYSFQETQYF
TRBJ2-3 TRBV5-6 . CASSLTTGTNPDTQYF
TRBJ2-1 TRBV11-2 . CASSLDLARGRGGPYNEQFF
TRBJ1-5 TRBV19 . CASSTTGGNQPQHF
TRBJ2-1 TRBV10-1 few CASSDAPVPNEQFF
TRBJ1-3 TRBV28 . CASFYRAGNTIYF
TRBJ2-1 TRBV12-5 . CASARGAGEVEQFF
TRBJ2-2 TRBV5-1 . CASSPTSGNTGELFF
TRBJ2-7 TRBV7-6 . CASSPEPYEQYF
TRBJ1-5 TRBV10-3 . CAISDRGEVNQPQHF
TRBJ1-1 TRBV6-5 . CASNEPTGTEAFF
TRBJ2-3 TRBV23-1 . CASSQFVRGGTDTQYF
TRBJ1-6 TRBV27 . CASSLIGGTYNSPLHF
TRBJ1-1 TRBV5-4 . CASSPTGAHTEAFF
TRBJ1-2 TRBV4-1 . CASSQGADREVLGYTF
TRBJ1-2 TRBV6-5 . CASSYSTGGRYGYTF
TRBJ1-5 TRBV6-1 . CASSDRGGSYISGTQHF
TRBJ2-1 TRBV19 . CASTPEAPGLAGVSYNEQFF
TRBJ2-7 TRBV10-3 . CAIRDNQQGDGEQYF